This note documents a single T cell receptor beta chain sequence. The antigen is undetermined. The CDR3 contains 15 residues. V shed 4 bases, J shed 1 base, and the junction held 4 bases outside the gene matches. From the reads, TCRdb called clonotypes with MiXCR, one entry per CDR3 protein. The sample includes around 490,000 distinct CDR3 sequences, about 30% of them seen just once. This sample is part of a study of T cell repertoires in cytomegalovirus infection. Study as a whole: CMV infection together with matching HLA type was indicated by public TCR beta signatures. General observations from the study: There were HLA-C-restricted CMV-specific TCR beta clonotypes dominating the ex vivo response. The cumulative frequency of public TCR beta families distinguished individuals who carried CMV together with the relevant HLA.

The sequence derives from a human donor in good health (CMV status not recorded). Some clones in this sample may be carry-over from other donors' samples. The rearrangement joins TRBV12-3 or TRBV12-4 to TRBJ2-3; 8 positions agree with TRBD1. Source material: PBMCs. The CDR3 protein is CASSSRDRRTDTQYF. In DNA form, the CDR3 reads TGTGCCAGCAGTTCGAGGGACAGGCGCACAGATACGCAGTATTTT.